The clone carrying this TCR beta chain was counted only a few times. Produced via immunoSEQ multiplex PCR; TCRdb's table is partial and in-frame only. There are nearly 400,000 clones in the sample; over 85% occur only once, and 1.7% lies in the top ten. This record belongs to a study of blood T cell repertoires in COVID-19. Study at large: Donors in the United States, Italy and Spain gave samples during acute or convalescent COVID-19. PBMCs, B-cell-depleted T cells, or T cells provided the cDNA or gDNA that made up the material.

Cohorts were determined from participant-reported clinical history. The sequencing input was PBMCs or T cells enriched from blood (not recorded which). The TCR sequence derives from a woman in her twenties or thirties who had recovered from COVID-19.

The CDR3 DNA follows: TGTGCCAGTAGTATAGGTGCAGGGTCAGGCGAGCAGTACTTC. Translated, it gives CASSIGAGSGEQYF. V and J are TRBV19 and TRBJ2-7; D perhaps matches TRBD1 (5 bases). The CDR3 totals 14 residues. V lost 1 base and J 6 bases, leaving 13 bases between the germline ends. Germline V gene sequence: CDR1 LNHDA, CDR2 SQIVND (reference sequence).